The 20 T cell receptor beta chains given below trace back to one sample, sequenced in a study of identical twins (dated by TCRdb to about 2016). Libraries were constructed by 5' RACE. The reads were generated on an Illumina HiSeq 2000. Using fastp trimming at Q25 and MiXCR clonotype assembly, TCRdb reanalyzed the public sequencing data and kept in-frame beta chains. Entries that share a CDR3 protein sequence are merged under the most common genes and DNA. This sample holds approximately 190,000 distinct CDR3 sequences; around 15% were observed only once. The ten top clones hold 35% to 50% of the sample. In addition, the sample was reused for a study of T cells expressing NK-cell markers.

The sequencing input was CD8+ T cells sorted from blood. These receptors were obtained from a woman aged 18 to 35 in good health.

V gene TRBV3-1 combines with J gene TRBJ2-1; D might be TRBD2 (6 bases). V lost 0 bases to trimming and J lost 2 bases, with 14 bases between them. Germline V lookup: CDR1 LGHDT, CDR2 YNNKEL (reference sequence). This CDR3 region has 17 residues. The CDR3 sequence is CASSQERGRSPYNEQFF. The CDR3 DNA sequence: TGTGCCAGCAGCCAAGAAAGAGGGAGGAGTCCCTACAATGAGCAGTTCTTC.

V usage is TRBV27 and J usage is TRBJ2-7; 14 nucleotides line up with TRBD2. V shed 3 bases and J 4 bases; nucleotides not matched to a gene: 8. There are 17 residues in the CDR3. From germline, CDR1 is MNHEY and CDR2 SMNVEV (reference sequence). The CDR3 bases are TGTGCCAGCAGTTTTCTAGGAGGGACTAGCGGGAGTTACGAGCAGTACTTC. It codes for CASSFLGGTSGSYEQYF.

This clonotype showed up just a few times. V is TRBV11-3 and J is TRBJ2-4, with TRBD1 matching 8 bases. The trim removed 2 bases at V and 15 bases at J, leaving 6 bases unmatched. The CDR3 has 12 residues. Germline loops: CDR1 SGHNT, CDR2 YENEEA. CDR3: CASSLRGQGWYF. DNA for the CDR3: TGTGCCAGCAGCTTAAGAGGACAGGGATGGTACTTC.

This clonotype was detected ten times or more. The chain combines TRBV12-3 or TRBV12-4 with TRBJ1-2; D is perhaps TRBD1 (5 bases). V was clipped by 10 bases and J by 7 bases, with 13 bases between them. The CDR3 has 11 amino acids. The CDR3 DNA follows: TGTGCCATCCCCCGCGGGGCTGGCTACACCTTC. As protein: CAIPRGAGYTF.

J is TRBJ2-1 and V is TRBV29-1; 11 positions match TRBD2. This CDR3 comprises 15 residues. The ends lost 2 bases at V and 2 bases at J; junction bases unmatched: 2. The V gene's germline CDR1 is SQVTM and CDR2 ANQGSEA. CDR3 nucleotides: TGCAGCGTTGAACTAGCGGGGGGCACCTACAATGAGCAGTTCTTC. Amino acids: CSVELAGGTYNEQFF.

The gene calls are TRBV5-1 and TRBJ2-1; perhaps TRBD1 as D (6 bases). The CDR3 is made up of 15 amino acids. The V gene lost 0 bases and the J gene lost 3 bases, with 10 bases spanning the gap. The germline gives CDR1 SGHRS, CDR2 YFSETQ. The CDR3 region is CASSLAGQLYNEQFF. CDR3 DNA: TGCGCCAGCAGCTTGGCCGGACAGCTCTACAATGAGCAGTTCTTC.

This clonotype was seen only a few times. The chain has TRBV19 and TRBJ2-1, with D perhaps matching TRBD1 or TRBD2 (5 bases each). Looked up from germline, CDR1 is LNHDA and CDR2 is SQIVND (reference sequence). The CDR3 is 15 amino acids. V lost 7 bases and J lost 0, with 13 bases in between. The CDR3 DNA reads TGTGCCAGTATGAGGGGCCCGAGCTCCTACAATGAGCAGTTCTTC. Its translation is CASMRGPSSYNEQFF. Supplemented by reference TRBV19 and TRBJ2-1, the full variable domain reads DGGITQSPKYLFRKEGQNVTLSCEQNLNHDAMYWYRQDPGQGLRLIYYSQIVNDFQKGDIAEGYSVSREKKESFPLTVTSAQKNPTAFYLCASMRGPSSYNEQFFGPGTRLTVL.

The gene calls are TRBV7-9 and TRBJ1-4, with D uncertain. Germline CDR1 is SEHNR and CDR2 is FQNEAQ (reference sequence). The CDR3 length is 16 residues. V gave up 5 bases and J gave up 8 bases, with 21 bases separating them. CDR3 bases: TGTGCCAGCAGCCGACCTATCGACTCGGTCGGGGAAAAACTGTTTTTT. Protein sequence: CASSRPIDSVGEKLFF.

The rearrangement links TRBV9 to TRBJ2-7; a weak D match, TRBD1 (5 bases). The CDR3 sequence is 14 residues long. Deletions cut 2 bases from V and 2 bases from J, with 11 bases between. The germline V gene has CDR1 SGDLS and CDR2 YYNGEE. Here the CDR3 DNA reads TGTGCCAGCAGCGTTGGGGCGACCACCTACGAGCAGTACTTC. Encoded protein: CASSVGATTYEQYF.

The CDR3 DNA is TGTGCCAGCAGTTCCAAAGGGCTAGCGGGAGACAGTGAGCAGTTCTTC. Translation: CASSSKGLAGDSEQFF. The chain employs TRBV7-6 and TRBJ2-1; 10 bases map to TRBD2. Germline CDR1 SGHVS, CDR2 FNYEAQ. The trim removed 6 bases at V and 9 bases at J, leaving 14 bases unmatched. The CDR3 loop spans 16 amino acids.

There are many counts of this clonotype. This chain joins TRBV7-6 and TRBJ2-1; a weak D match, TRBD2 (6 bases). Trimming took 4 bases from V and 3 from J, leaving 7 bases between them. The CDR3 contains 13 residues. CDR1 and CDR2 (germline): SGHVS, FNYEAQ. The CDR3 DNA reads TGTGCCAGCAGCTCGGGACTCTACAATGAGCAGTTCTTC. Translated, it gives CASSSGLYNEQFF.

This clonotype was picked up a small number of times. The chain has TRBV7-2 and TRBJ2-2; 9 bases are shared with TRBD1. V lost 5 bases, J lost 3 bases, and 4 bases stayed unmatched. This CDR3 is built from 15 residues. Germline lookup yields CDR1 SGHTA and CDR2 FQGNSA. The CDR3 nucleotides are TGTGCCAGCAGCAACCGGGACAGGGACACCGGGGAGCTGTTTTTT. This encodes CASSNRDRDTGELFF.

The gene calls are TRBV14 and TRBJ2-5; tentative D call: TRBD2 (5 bases). The CDR3 extends over 13 amino acids. The ends were cut back, 4 bases at V and 1 base at J, with 7 bases in the middle. Germline-derived CDR1 and CDR2 are SGHDN and FVKESK. CDR3 region: CASSPDFQETQYF. The CDR3 DNA follows: TGTGCCAGCAGCCCGGACTTCCAAGAGACCCAGTACTTC.

This clonotype was seen a handful of times. V usage is TRBV7-2 and J usage is TRBJ2-1, with 8 bases lining up with TRBD1. V lost 3 bases, J lost 4 bases, and 5 bases stayed unmatched. The CDR3 length is 15 residues. Germline CDR1 reads SGHTA; CDR2 reads FQGNSA. CDR3 protein: CASSFGQGSYNEQFF. The DNA of the CDR3 is TGTGCCAGCAGCTTCGGACAGGGCTCTTACAATGAGCAGTTCTTC.

The chain employs TRBV20-1 and TRBJ2-1, with D perhaps matching TRBD2 (5 bases). The V gene's germline CDR1 is DFQATT and CDR2 SNEGSKA (reference sequence). Trimming removed 2 bases at V and 7 bases at J, with 9 bases between. The CDR3 is 12 residues long. In DNA, the CDR3 is TGCAGTGCTAGAACGGGGTCGAATGAGCAGTTCTTC. The encoded protein is CSARTGSNEQFF.

J is TRBJ2-5 and V is TRBV7-9, with D unclear. The CDR3 spans 13 residues. Germline CDR1 is SEHNR and CDR2 is FQNEAQ (reference sequence). Trimming cost V 5 bases and J 5 bases, with 12 bases left between them. For the CDR3, the DNA is TGTGCCAGCAGCCCAGGAACGTTGGAGACCCAGTACTTC. Translating it yields CASSPGTLETQYF. The entire variable domain, with the rest obtained from reference TRBV7-9 and TRBJ2-5, is as follows: DTGVSQNPRHKITKRGQNVTFRCDPISEHNRLYWYRQTLGQGPEFLTYFQNEAQLEKSRLLSDRFSAERPKGSFSTLEIQRTEQGDSAMYLCASSPGTLETQYFGPGTRLLVL.

The chain employs TRBV7-8 and TRBJ2-7, with a possible D match to TRBD2 (7 bases). Between the trimmed V and J ends, which lost 4 bases and 6 bases, there was a span of 19 bases. CDR3 length equals 15 residues. In germline, CDR1 is SGHVS, CDR2 FQNEAQ. The CDR3 DNA sequence: TGTGCCAGCAGCTCCGGAGCGGGACATGGCTCCGAGCAGTACTTC. This translates into CASSSGAGHGSEQYF.

This clonotype has at least ten counts. The V call is TRBV5-6, the J call TRBJ2-7; no reliable D call. Germline V gives CDR1 SGHDT, CDR2 YYEEEE. Trimming took off 2 bases at V and 3 bases at J, with 9 bases between the two ends. The CDR3 spans 13 residues. CDR3 DNA sequence: TGTGCCAGCAGCTTTAAGGCAATCTACGAGCAGTACTTC. Translating gives CASSFKAIYEQYF.

The chain carries TRBV9 and TRBJ2-3; D possibly corresponds to TRBD1 (6 bases). Germline V gene sequence: CDR1 SGDLS, CDR2 YYNGEE. The CDR3 length is 16 residues. Trimming pared 4 bases from V and 4 bases from J, leaving 19 bases between. Here the CDR3 DNA reads TGTGCCAGCAGCCCCTATGTTCAGGGGAACCCAGATACGCAGTATTTT. Translated, it gives CASSPYVQGNPDTQYF.

This clonotype turned up a few times. The rearrangement uses TRBV20-1 and TRBJ1-6; weak D call: TRBD1 (6 bases). Looked up from germline, CDR1 is DFQATT and CDR2 is SNEGSKA (reference sequence). The CDR3 consists of 16 residues. V lost 4 bases and J 0 bases, leaving 13 bases between the germline ends. For the CDR3, the DNA is TGCAGTGCTAACCCACAGGGCAGCTCCTATAATTCACCCCTCCACTTT. Amino acid sequence: CSANPQGSSYNSPLHF.